Listed below are T cell receptor beta chains from one sample, sequenced in a study of PD-1 blockade in classical Hodgkin lymphoma. Method: immunoSEQ multiplex PCR; TCRdb's copy keeps in-frame clones and lacks some. The repertoire holds 14,000 or so clones, with roughly 78% as singletons. The source was peripheral blood mononuclear cells (PBMCs), collected before the second cycle of nivolumab. The receptors stem from a human donor with classical Hodgkin lymphoma. The CDR3 runs from the conserved cysteine through the conserved F or W. A D gene is named only where the DNA matches it firmly. The size entry is marked missing in some rows and otherwise reads once, few, many or a size class.

D gene: .; J gene: TRBJ1-4; V gene: TRBV4-2; clone size: .; CDR3 DNA: TGTGCCAGCAGCCCCACTCTATCTGGGGAAAAACTGTTTTTT; CDR3 protein: CASSPTLSGEKLFF
D gene: .; J gene: TRBJ1-4; V gene: TRBV18; clone size: few; CDR3 DNA: TGTGCCAGCTCACCACCGGGCAGAATCGCAACTAATGAAAAACTGTTTTTT; CDR3 protein: CASSPPGRIATNEKLFF
D gene: .; J gene: TRBJ1-1; V gene: TRBV7-2; clone size: .; CDR3 DNA: TGTGCCAGCAGCTTAGCTCAGGTATCAAACACTGAAGCTTTCTTT; CDR3 protein: CASSLAQVSNTEAFF
D gene: TRBD1; J gene: TRBJ1-1; V gene: TRBV28; clone size: .; CDR3 DNA: TGTGCCAGCAGTACCCCGGACAGGATTAACACTGAAGCTTTCTTT; CDR3 protein: CASSTPDRINTEAFF
D gene: TRBD1; J gene: TRBJ1-1; V gene: TRBV6-5; clone size: .; CDR3 DNA: TGTGCCAGCAGTTCGGACAGGGAAGCTTTCTTT; CDR3 protein: CASSSDREAFF
D gene: TRBD1; J gene: TRBJ2-2; V gene: TRBV10-3; clone size: .; CDR3 DNA: TGTGCCATCAGTGCCCTTCGGACAGGGGCGGACACCGGGGAGCTGTTTTTT; CDR3 protein: CAISALRTGADTGELFF
D gene: .; J gene: TRBJ2-3; V gene: TRBV11-2; clone size: few; CDR3 DNA: TGTGCCAGCAGCCGACAGGTGCCTAGCACAGATACGCAGTATTTT; CDR3 protein: CASSRQVPSTDTQYF
D gene: .; J gene: TRBJ1-1; V gene: TRBV6-1; clone size: .; CDR3 DNA: TGTGCCAGCAGTGAAGCAAGTGGGTCCACTGAAGCTTTCTTT; CDR3 protein: CASSEASGSTEAFF
D gene: .; J gene: TRBJ2-1; V gene: TRBV9; clone size: .; CDR3 DNA: TGTGCCAGCAGCGTAGCTACGGGGCCAGACCACTCCTACAATGAGCAGTTCTTC; CDR3 protein: CASSVATGPDHSYNEQFF
D gene: TRBD2; J gene: TRBJ2-3; V gene: TRBV19; clone size: .; CDR3 DNA: TGTGCCAGTAGTGGGGGTGCGGGGGGCACAGATACGCAGTATTTT; CDR3 protein: CASSGGAGGTDTQYF
D gene: .; J gene: TRBJ1-6; V gene: TRBV5-1; clone size: .; CDR3 DNA: TGCGCCAGCAGGGAGAGGGGGGGTAATTCACCCCTCCACTTT; CDR3 protein: CASRERGGNSPLHF
D gene: .; J gene: TRBJ1-2; V gene: TRBV5-6; clone size: .; CDR3 DNA: TGTGCCAGCAGGGTAGACAGGACCTATGGCTACACCTTC; CDR3 protein: CASRVDRTYGYTF
D gene: .; J gene: TRBJ1-1; V gene: TRBV5-1; clone size: .; CDR3 DNA: TGCGCCAGCAGCCTCGGGACGGCGAACACTGAAGCTTTCTTT; CDR3 protein: CASSLGTANTEAFF
D gene: .; J gene: TRBJ1-2; V gene: TRBV12-2; clone size: few; CDR3 DNA: TGTGCAAGTCGCTTAGCACCCCGAGGGGACGAGAAGTGGAATAGTTGTGGCTACACCTTC; CDR3 protein: CASRLAPRGDEKWNSCGYTF
D gene: TRBD2; J gene: TRBJ2-3; V gene: TRBV11-3; clone size: few; CDR3 DNA: TGTGCCAGCAGCTTAGATCCGACTAGCGGACGCACAGATACGCAGTATTTT; CDR3 protein: CASSLDPTSGRTDTQYF
D gene: .; J gene: TRBJ2-7; V gene: TRBV2; clone size: once; CDR3 DNA: TGTGCCAGCAGTTCTAGCTCCGGGACTTTAAACGAGCAGTACTTC; CDR3 protein: CASSSSSGTLNEQYF
D gene: .; J gene: TRBJ1-1; V gene: TRBV7-9; clone size: .; CDR3 DNA: TGTGCCAGCAGAGGTGAGGGTCCTGAAGCTTTCTTT; CDR3 protein: CASRGEGPEAFF
D gene: .; J gene: TRBJ2-6; V gene: TRBV6-1; clone size: once; CDR3 DNA: TGTGCCAGCAGTGAAATGGCTGGGGCCAACGTCCTGACTTTC; CDR3 protein: CASSEMAGANVLTF
D gene: .; J gene: TRBJ1-1; V gene: TRBV6-5; clone size: .; CDR3 DNA: TGTGCCAGCAGTTACCGAAGGGGGACCTTAGCTTTCTTT; CDR3 protein: CASSYRRGTLAFF
D gene: .; J gene: TRBJ1-1; V gene: TRBV5-1; clone size: .; CDR3 DNA: TGCGCCAGCAGCTCGGGGTGGGGCCCCACTGAAGCTTTCTTT; CDR3 protein: CASSSGWGPTEAFF
D gene: .; J gene: TRBJ2-2; V gene: TRBV7-2; clone size: .; CDR3 DNA: TGTGCCAGCAGCATCGATCTACCCGGCGGGGGGGAGCTGTTTTTT; CDR3 protein: CASSIDLPGGGELFF
D gene: TRBD1; J gene: TRBJ2-7; V gene: TRBV7-9; clone size: .; CDR3 DNA: TGTGCCAGCAGCCGGACAGGGGGAATCTACGAGCAGTACTTC; CDR3 protein: CASSRTGGIYEQYF
D gene: TRBD1; J gene: TRBJ1-5; V gene: TRBV27; clone size: .; CDR3 DNA: TGTGCCAGCAGTCTGATACAGGGGAATCAGCCCCAGCATTTT; CDR3 protein: CASSLIQGNQPQHF
D gene: .; J gene: TRBJ1-2; V gene: TRBV5-1; clone size: .; CDR3 DNA: TGCGCCAGCAGCTTGGAAGGCAGTTCCTATGGCTACACCTTC; CDR3 protein: CASSLEGSSYGYTF
D gene: TRBD1; J gene: TRBJ1-5; V gene: TRBV5-5; clone size: few; CDR3 DNA: TGTGCCAGCAGCCCGGGACAGGTCAATCAGCCCCAGCATTTT; CDR3 protein: CASSPGQVNQPQHF
D gene: TRBD1; J gene: TRBJ2-7; V gene: TRBV4-1; clone size: medium-sized; CDR3 DNA: TGCGCCAGCAGCCAAGACAGGACAGGAGACTACGAGCAGTACTTC; CDR3 protein: CASSQDRTGDYEQYF
D gene: TRBD1; J gene: TRBJ1-6; V gene: TRBV2; clone size: .; CDR3 DNA: TGTGCCAGCAGGCCGGGACAGTGGGGGACACCCCTCCACTTT; CDR3 protein: CASRPGQWGTPLHF
D gene: TRBD1; J gene: TRBJ1-4; V gene: TRBV7-2; clone size: few; CDR3 DNA: TGTGCCAGCAGCTTAACTAGGGGACAGGGACAAGAAAAACTGTTTTTT; CDR3 protein: CASSLTRGQGQEKLFF
D gene: TRBD1; J gene: TRBJ2-2; V gene: TRBV7-6; clone size: few; CDR3 DNA: TGTGCCAGCAGCCCGGGACAGGGGATGACGAACACCGGGGAGCTGTTTTTT; CDR3 protein: CASSPGQGMTNTGELFF
D gene: .; J gene: TRBJ2-3; V gene: TRBV11-3; clone size: few; CDR3 DNA: TGTGCCAGCAGCTTAGGGTCTAGCACAGATACGCAGTATTTT; CDR3 protein: CASSLGSSTDTQYF
D gene: .; J gene: TRBJ1-3; V gene: TRBV18; clone size: .; CDR3 DNA: TGTGCCAGCTCACCATTGGGGCAGTCCTCTGGAAGCACCATATATTTT; CDR3 protein: CASSPLGQSSGSTIYF
D gene: TRBD2; J gene: TRBJ2-2; V gene: TRBV11-2; clone size: .; CDR3 DNA: TGTGCCAGCAGCACGATCTTGTTAGCGGGGGCCGGGGAGCTGTTTTTT; CDR3 protein: CASSTILLAGAGELFF
D gene: .; J gene: TRBJ2-5; V gene: TRBV7-8; clone size: few; CDR3 DNA: TGTGCCAGCAGCACCTACAGGGCACGAGAGACCCAGTACTTC; CDR3 protein: CASSTYRARETQYF
D gene: .; J gene: TRBJ2-2; V gene: TRBV6-5; clone size: .; CDR3 DNA: TGTGCCAGCAGTTACTGGACGGCCAACACCGGGGAGCTGTTTTTT; CDR3 protein: CASSYWTANTGELFF
D gene: .; J gene: TRBJ1-2; V gene: TRBV29-1; clone size: .; CDR3 DNA: TGCAGCTTCAGGGATAACTATGGCTACACCTTC; CDR3 protein: CSFRDNYGYTF
D gene: .; J gene: TRBJ1-1; V gene: TRBV19; clone size: .; CDR3 DNA: TGTGCCAGTAGTATTCACAGGAACACTGAAGCTTTCTTT; CDR3 protein: CASSIHRNTEAFF
D gene: .; J gene: TRBJ1-2; V gene: TRBV27; clone size: .; CDR3 DNA: TGTGCCAGCAGTCCGCGACCCGGTACCTACACCTTC; CDR3 protein: CASSPRPGTYTF
D gene: TRBD1; J gene: TRBJ2-2; V gene: TRBV6-6; clone size: .; CDR3 DNA: TGTGCCAGCAGTCAGACCGGGACAGTGGGGCCCGGGGAGCTGTTTTTT; CDR3 protein: CASSQTGTVGPGELFF
D gene: .; J gene: TRBJ2-7; V gene: TRBV7-8; clone size: .; CDR3 DNA: TGTGCCAGCAGTTCAGGGAGGGGGGGCCTGAGAAACGAGCAGTACTTC; CDR3 protein: CASSSGRGGLRNEQYF
D gene: .; J gene: TRBJ2-7; V gene: TRBV18; clone size: .; CDR3 DNA: TGTGCCAGCTCAGCCCTTTCCTACGAGCAGTACTTC; CDR3 protein: CASSALSYEQYF
D gene: .; J gene: TRBJ1-2; V gene: TRBV28; clone size: .; CDR3 DNA: TGTGCCAGCAGTATATTGGACGGCCCTAACTATGGCTACACCTTC; CDR3 protein: CASSILDGPNYGYTF
D gene: TRBD1; J gene: TRBJ1-5; V gene: TRBV7-9; clone size: once; CDR3 DNA: TGTGCCAGCAGCCCGACACGGGACAGGGGGATTAATCAGCCCCAGCATTTT; CDR3 protein: CASSPTRDRGINQPQHF
D gene: .; J gene: TRBJ2-7; V gene: TRBV21-1; clone size: .; CDR3 DNA: TGTGCCAGCAGCAAAGTTACTAGCATAGGTCCCGCCTACGAGCAGTACTTC; CDR3 protein: CASSKVTSIGPAYEQYF
D gene: .; J gene: TRBJ2-1; V gene: TRBV19; clone size: few; CDR3 DNA: TGTGCCAGTAAGCTGGAGGGAGGCTCCTACAATGAGCAGTTCTTC; CDR3 protein: CASKLEGGSYNEQFF
D gene: .; J gene: TRBJ1-5; V gene: TRBV28; clone size: few; CDR3 DNA: TGTGCCAGCACACAGGTTAGCAATCAGCCCCAGCATTTT; CDR3 protein: CASTQVSNQPQHF
D gene: .; J gene: TRBJ1-6; V gene: TRBV5-1; clone size: .; CDR3 DNA: TGCGCCAGCAGCTTGTACGCGCGACAGCATAATTCACCCCTCCACTTT; CDR3 protein: CASSLYARQHNSPLHF